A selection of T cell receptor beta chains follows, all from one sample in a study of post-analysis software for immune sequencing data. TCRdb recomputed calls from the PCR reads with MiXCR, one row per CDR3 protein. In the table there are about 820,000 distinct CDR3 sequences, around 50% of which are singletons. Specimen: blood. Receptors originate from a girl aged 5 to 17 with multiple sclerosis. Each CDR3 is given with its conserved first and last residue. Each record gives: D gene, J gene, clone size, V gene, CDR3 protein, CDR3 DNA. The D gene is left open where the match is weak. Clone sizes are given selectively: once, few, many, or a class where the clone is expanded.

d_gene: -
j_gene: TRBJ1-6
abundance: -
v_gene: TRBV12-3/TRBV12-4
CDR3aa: CASTSGPTIHF
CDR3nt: TGTGCCAGCACCTCGGGTCCAACTATCCACTTT

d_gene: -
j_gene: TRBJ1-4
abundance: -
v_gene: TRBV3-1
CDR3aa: CASSQVQGFEKLFF
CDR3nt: TGTGCCAGCAGCCAAGTCCAGGGTTTTGAAAAACTGTTTTTT

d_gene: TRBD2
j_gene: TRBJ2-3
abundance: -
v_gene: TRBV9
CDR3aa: CASSVAGLVTDTQYF
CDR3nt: TGTGCCAGCAGCGTGGCGGGACTAGTCACAGATACGCAGTATTTT

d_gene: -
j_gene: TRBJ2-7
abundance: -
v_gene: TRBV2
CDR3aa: CASMYSGEYHEQYF
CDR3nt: TGTGCCAGCATGTATTCGGGAGAGTACCACGAGCAGTACTTC

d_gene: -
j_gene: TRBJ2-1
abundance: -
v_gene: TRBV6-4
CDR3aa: CASSDLPYNEQFF
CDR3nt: TGTGCCAGCAGTGATCTCCCGTATAATGAGCAGTTCTTC

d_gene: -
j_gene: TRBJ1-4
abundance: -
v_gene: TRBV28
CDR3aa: CASSSTGTSDEKLFF
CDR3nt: TGTGCCAGCAGTTCTACAGGGACCTCGGATGAAAAACTGTTTTTT

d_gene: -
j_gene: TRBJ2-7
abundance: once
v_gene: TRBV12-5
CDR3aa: CASGPHQSGSYNEQYF
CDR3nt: TGTGCTAGTGGCCCACACCAGTCGGGATCCTACAATGAGCAGTACTTC

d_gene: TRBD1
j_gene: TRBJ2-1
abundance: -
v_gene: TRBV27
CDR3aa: CASSSRRTGSYNEQFF
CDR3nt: TGTGCCAGCAGCTCTAGGAGGACAGGGTCCTACAACGAGCAGTTCTTC

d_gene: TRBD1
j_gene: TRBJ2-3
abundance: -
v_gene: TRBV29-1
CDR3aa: CSVEGRDRMDTQYF
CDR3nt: TGCAGCGTTGAAGGACGGGACAGGATGGATACGCAGTATTTT

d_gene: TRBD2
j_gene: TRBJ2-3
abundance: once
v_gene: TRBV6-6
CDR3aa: CASRRRLAGSKTDTQYF
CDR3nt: TGTGCCAGCCGTCGTAGACTAGCGGGGTCCAAAACAGATACGCAGTATTTT

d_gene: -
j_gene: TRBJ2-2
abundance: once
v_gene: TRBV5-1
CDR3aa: CASSLEWQGLNTGELFF
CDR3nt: TGCGCCAGCAGCTTGGAGTGGCAGGGGCTGAACACCGGGGAGCTGTTTTTT

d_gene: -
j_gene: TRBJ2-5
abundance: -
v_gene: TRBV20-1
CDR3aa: CSAASTTGTETQYF
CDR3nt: TGCAGTGCCGCATCTACGACAGGAACAGAGACCCAGTACTTC

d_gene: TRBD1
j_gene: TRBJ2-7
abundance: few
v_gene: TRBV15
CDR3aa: CATSFDRGSYEQYF
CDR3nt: TGTGCCACCAGCTTCGACAGGGGGTCCTACGAGCAGTACTTC

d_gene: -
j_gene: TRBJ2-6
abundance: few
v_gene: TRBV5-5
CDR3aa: CASSLTFSGANVLTF
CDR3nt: TGTGCCAGCAGCTTGACGTTCTCTGGGGCCAACGTCCTGACTTTC

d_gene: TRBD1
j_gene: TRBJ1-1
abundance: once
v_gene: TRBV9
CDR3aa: CASSGRGTEAFF
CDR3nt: TGTGCCAGCAGCGGCAGGGGGACTGAAGCTTTCTTT

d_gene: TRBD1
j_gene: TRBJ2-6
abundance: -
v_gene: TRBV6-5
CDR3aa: CAIMDRGKPGANVLTF
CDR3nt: TGTGCCATAATGGACAGGGGGAAGCCTGGGGCCAACGTCCTGACTTTC

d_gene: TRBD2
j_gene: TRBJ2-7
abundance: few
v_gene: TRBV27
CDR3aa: CASRTLLAGGSYEQYF
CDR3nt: TGTGCCAGCAGAACCCTCCTGGCGGGAGGGTCCTACGAGCAGTACTTC

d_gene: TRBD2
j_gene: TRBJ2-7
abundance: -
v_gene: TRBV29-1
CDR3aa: CSVEASGRNNEQYF
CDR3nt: TGCAGCGTTGAAGCTAGCGGGAGGAACAATGAGCAGTACTTC

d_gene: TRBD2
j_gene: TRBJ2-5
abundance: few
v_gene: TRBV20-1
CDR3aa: CSAPPASGKSRETQYF
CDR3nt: TGCAGTGCTCCTCCCGCTAGCGGGAAATCTAGAGAGACCCAGTACTTC

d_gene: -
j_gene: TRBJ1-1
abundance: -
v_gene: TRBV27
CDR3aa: CASSSSYTEAFF
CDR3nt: TGTGCCAGCAGTTCCAGTTACACTGAAGCTTTCTTT

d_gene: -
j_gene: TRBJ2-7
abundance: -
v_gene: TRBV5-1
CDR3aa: CASSLAGGRRDEQYF
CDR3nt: TGCGCCAGCAGCTTGGCCGGGGGGCGCAGAGACGAGCAGTACTTC

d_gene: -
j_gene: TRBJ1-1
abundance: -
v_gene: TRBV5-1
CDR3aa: CASSLDRTVMNTEAFF
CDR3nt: TGCGCCAGCAGCTTGGACAGGACCGTTATGAACACTGAAGCTTTCTTT

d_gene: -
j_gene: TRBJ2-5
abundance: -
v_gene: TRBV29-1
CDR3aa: CNVRTNIVETQYF
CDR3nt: TGCAACGTTCGGACCAATATAGTGGAGACCCAGTACTTC

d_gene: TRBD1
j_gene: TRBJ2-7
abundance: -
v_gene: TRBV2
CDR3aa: CAGFWGTATYEQYF
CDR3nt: TGTGCCGGATTTTGGGGGACAGCTACCTACGAGCAGTACTTC

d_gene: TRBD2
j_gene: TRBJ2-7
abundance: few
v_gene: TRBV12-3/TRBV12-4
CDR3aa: CASRLRAGLAGEQYF
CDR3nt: TGTGCCAGCAGGCTTAGGGCGGGACTAGCAGGCGAGCAGTACTTC

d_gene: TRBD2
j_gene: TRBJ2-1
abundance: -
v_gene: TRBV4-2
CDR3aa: CASSPSGSLYNEQFF
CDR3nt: TGTGCCAGCAGCCCGAGCGGGAGCCTATACAATGAGCAGTTCTTC

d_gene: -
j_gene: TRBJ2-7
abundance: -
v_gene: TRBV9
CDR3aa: CASSVGTDSYEQYF
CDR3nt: TGTGCCAGCAGCGTAGGGACAGACTCCTACGAGCAGTACTTC

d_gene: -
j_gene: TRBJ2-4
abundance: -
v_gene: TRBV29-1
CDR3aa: CSVSNRLVLGEQYF
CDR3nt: TGCAGCGTTTCGAACCGACTGGTCCTAGGAGAGCAGTACTTC

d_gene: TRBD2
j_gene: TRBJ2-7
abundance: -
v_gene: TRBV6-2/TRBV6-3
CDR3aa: CASSYGTRSYEQYF
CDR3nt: TGTGCCAGCAGTTACGGGACTAGGTCCTACGAGCAGTACTTC

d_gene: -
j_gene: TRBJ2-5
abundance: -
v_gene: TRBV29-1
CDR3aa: CSVVGGFSQETQYF
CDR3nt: TGCAGCGTTGTTGGCGGGTTTAGCCAAGAGACCCAGTACTTC